This paragraph covers one T cell receptor (beta chain) sequence. The antigen remains undetermined. Unique molecular identifier tags were affixed to discrete cDNA molecules. TCRdb recomputed calls from the 5' RACE reads with MiXCR, one row per CDR3 protein. The data show 83,000 or so distinct CDR3 sequences, with about 9.4% seen just once and about 8.2% held by the top ten. The entry originates in a study of early T cells in non-severe SARS-CoV-2 infection. The V gene lost 4 bases and the J gene lost 4 bases, with 19 bases spanning the gap. This CDR3 has 15 residues. Germline-derived CDR1 and CDR2 are DFQATT and SNEGSKA (reference sequence). Study-wide results and caveats: Missing private and CD4 specificities, VDJdb matching favored anti-spike CD8 responses.

The sequenced sample was whole blood, obtained at baseline. The rearrangement links TRBV20-1 to TRBJ2-5, with D possibly TRBD1 on 6 matching bases. The receptor's source is an adult who was a healthcare worker with PCR-confirmed SARS-CoV-2 infection or an uninfected control (not recorded which). CDR3 in DNA: TGCAGTGCTAATCGACAGGTCATGCCACTAGAGACCCAGTACTTC. Translated: CSANRQVMPLETQYF.